This T cell receptor (beta chain) is from a study of the immune and genomic landscape of osteosarcoma. The study's findings and limits: Clonality was low: mean roughly 0.081, highest 0.25 to 0.35, suggesting limited expansion. Five cases had one hyperexpanded dominant clone and under 100 clonotypes.

Osteosarcoma specimens were post-treatment primary, local recurrence and metastasis tumors from poor-prognosis patients. The table came from immunoSEQ multiplex PCR; TCRdb's copy has only in-frame clones and leaves some out. This sample carries approximately 6,200 clones, approximately 64% of them seen once, and the ten largest clones take 15%. With regard to this clone: Its cognate antigen is unknown.

In germline, CDR1 is MRHNA, CDR2 SNTAGT. This CDR3 has 16 residues. With 2 bases removed from V and 0 bases from J, the gap between germline ends came to 10 bases. The sequence was collected from a human donor with osteosarcoma. The sample taken for sequencing was osteosarcoma tumor tissue from the lung. The chain joins TRBV6-4 to TRBJ2-2; maybe TRBD1 (6 bases). In nucleotides, the CDR3 is TGTGCCAGCAGTGACGGGGGCGGTTCGAACACCGGGGAGCTGTTTTTT. It codes for CASSDGGGSNTGELFF.